These T cell receptor beta chains were read from a single sample in a study of shared clonotypes between healthy human individuals. Clones were read by immunoSEQ multiplex PCR, and TCRdb kept only the in-frame ones, dropping some. The sample lists 560,000 or so clones, about 95% occurring once. Sequencing input: naive CD8+ T cells sorted from blood. The source of these receptors is a woman aged 30 to 39 in good health. CDR3s include the opening cysteine and the closing phenylalanine or tryptophan. The order of the fields is clone size, J gene, CDR3 length, D gene, V gene, CDR3 DNA, CDR3 protein. The D gene is left open where the match is weak. Only some rows state a clone size, as once, few, many or a class for expanded clones.

. | TRBJ1-3 | 17 | TRBD1 | TRBV5-7 | TGTGCCAGCAGCTTGGCCCCGGACAGGGCTTCTGGAAACACCATATATTTT | CASSLAPDRASGNTIYF
. | TRBJ2-1 | 14 | TRBD2 | TRBV16 | TGTGCCAGCAGCCCGGGACTAGTCCCCAATGAGCAGTTCTTC | CASSPGLVPNEQFF
. | TRBJ2-1 | 20 | TRBD2 | TRBV6-7 | TGTGCCAGCAGTTACGCAACTAGCGGGAGGGCCGGGGGCCCCTACAATGAGCAGTTCTTC | CASSYATSGRAGGPYNEQFF
. | TRBJ2-7 | 13 | . | TRBV27 | TGTGCCAGCTCCCCCGGGTTTGGAAACGAGCAGTACTTC | CASSPGFGNEQYF
. | TRBJ2-1 | 12 | . | TRBV2 | TGTGCCAGCCTGGAGCCCGCCGATGAGCAGTTCTTC | CASLEPADEQFF
. | TRBJ1-1 | 16 | . | TRBV27 | TGTGCCAGCAGTTCTATTCCTACGGGGGACGGCACTGAAGCTTTCTTT | CASSSIPTGDGTEAFF
few | TRBJ2-7 | 16 | . | TRBV7-9 | TGTGCCAGCAGCCCCGCCCCCCCCGGGTCGGGCTACGAGCAGTACTTC | CASSPAPPGSGYEQYF
. | TRBJ2-7 | 15 | . | TRBV9 | TGTGCCAGCAGCGTATTTGACGGGTCGTCCTACGAGCAGTACTTC | CASSVFDGSSYEQYF
. | TRBJ2-1 | 13 | . | TRBV11-2 | TGTGCCAGCAGCGAGGCAGGGCAGACTGAGCAGTTCTTC | CASSEAGQTEQFF
. | TRBJ2-7 | 15 | TRBD2 | TRBV7-6 | TGTGCCAGCAGCTTAGCCGGGGGGTTCTCCTACGAGCAGTACTTC | CASSLAGGFSYEQYF
. | TRBJ2-3 | 17 | TRBD2 | TRBV2 | TGTGCCAGCAGTGAAGAGCCTAGCGGGAGGGCCCCAGATACGCAGTATTTT | CASSEEPSGRAPDTQYF
. | TRBJ1-2 | 16 | TRBD1 | TRBV5-1 | TGCGCCAGCAGCCAGACGCCGACAGGGGAGTCCTATGGCTACACCTTC | CASSQTPTGESYGYTF
. | TRBJ2-7 | 15 | . | TRBV19 | TGTGCCAGCCAGATTTCGGGGGGCCCCTACTACGAGCAGTACTTC | CASQISGGPYYEQYF
. | TRBJ2-1 | 14 | . | TRBV6-1 | TGTGCCAGCAGAGGATGGGGGGGGCTGGGGGAGCAGTTCTTC | CASRGWGGLGEQFF